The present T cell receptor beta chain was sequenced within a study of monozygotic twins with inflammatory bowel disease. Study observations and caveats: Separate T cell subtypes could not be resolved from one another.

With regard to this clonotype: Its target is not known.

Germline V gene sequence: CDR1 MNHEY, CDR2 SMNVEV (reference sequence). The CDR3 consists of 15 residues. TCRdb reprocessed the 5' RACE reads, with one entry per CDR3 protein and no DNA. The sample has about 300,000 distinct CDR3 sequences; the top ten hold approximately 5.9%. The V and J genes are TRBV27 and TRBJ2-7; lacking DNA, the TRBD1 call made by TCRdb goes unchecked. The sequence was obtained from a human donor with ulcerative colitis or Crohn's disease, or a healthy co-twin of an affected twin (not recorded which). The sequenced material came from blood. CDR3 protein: CASSRRTGIPYEQYF.